A single sample is the source of the 32 T cell receptor beta chains below, sequenced in a study of T cell responses to AZD1222 COVID-19 vaccine. TCRdb keeps only in-frame clones here, not all; method: immunoSEQ multiplex PCR. Among 150,000 or so clones listed, 91% were seen once. This specimen was peripheral blood, taken on day 0 of AZD1222 vaccination. The receptors here all came from an adult in good health.

The J gene is TRBJ2-1, the V gene TRBV9; tentative D call: TRBD2 (5 bases). The V gene lost 3 bases and the J gene lost 0 bases, with 19 bases spanning the gap. CDR1 is SGDLS, CDR2 YYNGEE, per germline. The CDR3 contains 18 residues. The CDR3 loop is CASSAAVHPGSSYNEQFF. DNA of the CDR3: TGTGCCAGCAGCGCCGCGGTCCATCCGGGGAGCTCCTACAATGAGCAGTTCTTC.

This clone was observed a handful of times. The V call is TRBV5-1, the J call TRBJ2-1, with D perhaps assigned TRBD1 or TRBD2 (5 bases each). CDR1 and CDR2 (germline): SGHRS, YFSETQ. Trimming shortened V by 0 bases and J by 0 bases, and 10 bases separated the two germline ends. The length of the CDR3 is 16 residues. The CDR3 sequence: CASSLDRGHSYNEQFF. The CDR3 DNA is TGCGCCAGCAGCTTGGATCGGGGCCACTCCTACAATGAGCAGTTCTTC.

The chain joins TRBV11-3 to TRBJ1-3; D perhaps matches TRBD1 (5 bases). CDR3 length equals 16 residues. Germline V gene lookup returns CDR1 SGHNT and CDR2 YENEEA. V was pared by 6 bases and J by 0 bases, with 15 bases between. CDR3 region: CASSAQGRGSGNTIYF. Written as DNA, the CDR3 is TGTGCCAGCAGTGCCCAGGGAAGGGGCTCTGGAAACACCATATATTTT.

This clone was detected once. V usage is TRBV18 and J usage is TRBJ1-3; D is possibly TRBD1 (6 bases). Germline V gene data show CDR1 as KGHSH and CDR2 as LQKENI. The V and J ends lost 6 bases and 4 bases respectively, with 16 bases between them. The CDR3 has 15 amino acids. CDR3 residues: CASSVTGTGGNTIYF. The CDR3 nucleotides are TGTGCCAGCTCGGTCACAGGGACGGGAGGAAACACCATATATTTT.

The J gene is TRBJ2-2, the V gene TRBV11-3; 9 bases agree with TRBD2. In germline, CDR1 is SGHNT, CDR2 YENEEA. Trimming at V came to 1 base and at J to 4 bases, leaving 4 bases not matched to a gene. The CDR3 spans 16 residues. The CDR3: CASSLVGLAITGELFF. CDR3 nucleotide sequence: TGTGCCAGCAGCTTAGTGGGACTAGCAATCACCGGGGAGCTGTTTTTT.

A remark on this clone: The identical CDR3 is also encoded by other nucleotide sequences in the sample. The chain employs TRBV20-1 and TRBJ2-3; no clear D gene. V was shortened by 6 bases and J by 5 bases, with 6 bases between the two germline ends. From germline, CDR1 is DFQATT and CDR2 SNEGSKA (reference sequence). This CDR3 is 10 amino acids long. CDR3 nucleotide sequence: TGCAGTGCACGGCGAGATACGCAGTATTTT. Amino acid sequence: CSARRDTQYF.

The chain has TRBV30 and TRBJ1-3; D unclear. The CDR3 runs to 14 residues. Germline V gene sequence: CDR1 GTSNPN, CDR2 SVGIG (reference sequence). Trimming took off 4 bases at V and 0 bases at J, with 10 bases between the two ends. This chain's CDR3 is CAWTKDSSGNTIYF. The DNA of the CDR3 is TGTGCCTGGACTAAAGACTCCTCTGGAAACACCATATATTTT.

The rearrangement uses TRBV5-4 and TRBJ2-2; 8 nucleotides match TRBD2. Germline-derived CDR1 and CDR2 are SGHNT and YYREEE (reference sequence). This CDR3 has 17 amino acids. The ends lost 3 bases at V and 4 bases at J; junction bases unmatched: 11. CDR3 protein: CASSWGGRPSVTGELFF. CDR3 in DNA: TGTGCCAGCAGCTGGGGCGGGAGGCCGTCGGTCACCGGGGAGCTGTTTTTT.

The CDR3 DNA follows: TGTGCCAGCAGCTTGGGGGCTATAAATGAGCAGTTCTTC. As protein: CASSLGAINEQFF. The gene calls are TRBV7-3 and TRBJ2-1, with D maybe TRBD1 (6 bases). V gave up 3 bases and J gave up 7 bases, with 10 bases separating them. The germline CDR1 and CDR2 sequences are SGHTA and FQGTGA. The CDR3 consists of 13 residues.

The rearrangement uses TRBV9 and TRBJ2-1, with 8 bases lining up with TRBD1. This CDR3 comprises 15 residues. The J segment lost 2 bases and the V segment lost 5 bases, leaving 6 bases of the junction unmatched. CDR1 is SGDLS and CDR2 is YYNGEE in the germline V gene. The chain's CDR3 is CASRGPGQAYNEQFF. The CDR3 coding sequence is TGTGCCAGCAGGGGGCCGGGACAGGCCTACAATGAGCAGTTCTTC.

The chain joins TRBV10-3 to TRBJ1-1; D is undetermined. The CDR3 consists of 15 residues. Germline CDR1 and CDR2: ENHRY and SYGVKD. V dropped 2 bases and J dropped 0 bases, with 10 bases sitting between them. The CDR3 reads CAISEKEGLNTEAFF. The CDR3 DNA reads TGTGCCATCAGTGAGAAGGAGGGTTTGAACACTGAAGCTTTCTTT.

The chain is built from TRBV25-1 and TRBJ2-7; D possibly corresponds to TRBD2 (5 bases). The CDR3 totals 13 residues. The V gene lost 7 bases and the J gene lost 4 bases, with 14 bases spanning the gap. The germline V gene encodes CDR1 MGHDK and CDR2 SYGVNS. The CDR3 coding sequence is TGTGCCAGCACAGAGTTGGGAGAATACGAGCAGTACTTC. It is translated as CASTELGEYEQYF.

The V gene is TRBV2, the J gene TRBJ1-4, with 8 bases lining up with TRBD1. V shed 9 bases and J 2 bases; nucleotides not matched to a gene: 14. In germline, CDR1 is SNHLY, CDR2 FYNNEI. This CDR3 is 17 amino acids long. The CDR3, as DNA: TGTGCCAGTAGGACAGGGATCCTGGCTCTGACTAATGAAAAACTGTTTTTT. Translation gives CASRTGILALTNEKLFF.

This chain uses TRBV28 with TRBJ1-4; weak D call: TRBD1 (5 bases). Germline V gene data show CDR1 as MDHEN and CDR2 as SYDVKM. V was cut by 2 bases and J by 4 bases, with 14 bases left in between. The CDR3 has 16 residues. The CDR3 is CASSLGSTGFNEKLFF. The CDR3 nucleotides are TGTGCCAGCAGTTTAGGATCCACAGGATTTAATGAAAAACTGTTTTTT.

The rearrangement links TRBV11-3 to TRBJ2-1; tentatively, D is TRBD1 (5 bases). Germline-derived CDR1 and CDR2 are SGHNT and YENEEA. The germline V and J ends were trimmed by 1 base and 0 bases, with 13 bases remaining between them. The CDR3 covers 17 residues. CDR3 amino acids: CASSLGGGFPSYNEQFF. CDR3 bases: TGTGCCAGCAGCTTAGGGGGCGGATTCCCCTCCTACAATGAGCAGTTCTTC.

The rearrangement uses TRBV5-5 and TRBJ1-1; 12 positions match TRBD1. Germline CDR1 SGHKS, CDR2 YYEKEE (reference sequence). Losses at the gene ends were 2 bases for V and 1 base for J; bases not matched to a gene: 9. The CDR3 runs to 18 residues. This chain's CDR3 is CASSFPPGQGARNTEAFF. Here the CDR3 DNA reads TGTGCCAGCAGCTTCCCTCCGGGACAGGGGGCGCGGAACACTGAAGCTTTCTTT.

The chain combines TRBV29-1 with TRBJ2-7; D possibly matches TRBD1 or TRBD2 (5 bases each). CDR3 length: 14 residues. Between the trimmed V and J ends, which lost 4 bases and 2 bases, there was a span of 15 bases. The V gene's germline CDR1 is SQVTM and CDR2 ANQGSEA. The CDR3 region has the DNA TGCAGCGTTGTAATGGGGGTACGAGCCTACGAGCAGTACTTC. It is translated as CSVVMGVRAYEQYF.

The chain combines TRBV11-2 with TRBJ2-7, with D possibly being TRBD1 or TRBD2 (5 bases each). The CDR3 has 14 residues. Germline loops: CDR1 SGHAT, CDR2 FQNNGV. With 5 bases removed from V and 4 bases from J, the gap between germline ends came to 15 bases. CDR3 in amino acids: CASSLPRGLYEQYF. The CDR3 nucleotides are TGTGCCAGCAGCCTCCCCCGGGGCTTATACGAGCAGTACTTC.

The chain recombines TRBV5-1 with TRBJ2-1; tentative D call: TRBD2 (5 bases). Germline V CDR1 and CDR2: SGHRS, YFSETQ. There are 15 residues in the CDR3. V was trimmed by 4 bases and J by 0 bases, leaving 11 bases between them. The CDR3 region has the DNA TGCGCCAGCAGCGTAAGCGGAAGCTCCTACAATGAGCAGTTCTTC. It translates to CASSVSGSSYNEQFF.

This clone has just a few counts. V usage is TRBV5-5 and J usage is TRBJ1-2; TRBD1 matches 10 bases. This CDR3 region has 16 residues. The trim removed 2 bases at V and 2 bases at J, leaving 6 bases unmatched. Germline V CDR1 and CDR2: SGHKS, YYEKEE (reference sequence). The CDR3 nucleotides are TGTGCCAGCAGCTTACCGACAGGGGGCCGAAACTATGGCTACACCTTC. Protein: CASSLPTGGRNYGYTF.

This chain links TRBV14 with TRBJ1-1; no reliable D call. CDR1 is SGHDN and CDR2 is FVKESK in the germline V gene. Trimming pared 0 bases from V and 4 bases from J, leaving 12 bases between. The CDR3 spans 15 residues. This chain's CDR3 is CASSQEGVWATEAFF. CDR3 bases: TGTGCCAGCAGCCAAGAGGGCGTTTGGGCCACTGAAGCTTTCTTT.

The chain is built from TRBV7-2 and TRBJ1-5; no clear D gene. V was cut by 1 base and J by 4 bases, with 8 bases left in between. This CDR3 has 14 residues. The germline CDR1 and CDR2 sequences are SGHTA and FQGNSA. The DNA of the CDR3 is TGTGCCAGCAGCTTAGTCCCGGAAAATCAGCCCCAGCATTTT. Encoded protein: CASSLVPENQPQHF.

The V and J genes are TRBV6-5 and TRBJ1-2, with 9 bases lining up with TRBD1. The length of the CDR3 is 13 residues. J gave up 6 bases and V 7 bases, and 6 bases lay outside the gene matches. The germline CDR1 and CDR2 sequences are MNHEY and SVGAGI. CDR3 residues: CASTKDRGNGYTF. CDR3 coding DNA: TGTGCCAGCACCAAGGACAGGGGTAATGGCTACACCTTC.

This chain joins TRBV7-3 and TRBJ2-1; TRBD2 matches at 9 bases. V was pared by 5 bases and J by 9 bases, with 8 bases of the junction left unmatched. The V gene's germline CDR1 is SGHTA and CDR2 FQGTGA. The CDR3 consists of 14 residues. CDR3: CASSPSGGSGEQFF. The CDR3 coding sequence is TGTGCCAGCAGCCCAAGCGGGGGGTCAGGTGAGCAGTTCTTC. Looking up the rest from reference TRBV7-3 and TRBJ2-1 gives the full variable domain: GAGVSQTPSNKVTEKGKYVELRCDPISGHTALYWYRQSLGQGPEFLIYFQGTGAADDSGLPNDRFFAVRPEGSVSTLKIQRTERGDSAVYLCASSPSGGSGEQFFGPGTRLTVL.

V gene TRBV18 combines with J gene TRBJ1-2; D unresolved. Germline CDR1 reads KGHSH; CDR2 reads LQKENI. This CDR3 is 13 amino acids long. V lost 6 bases and J 2 bases, leaving 10 bases between the germline ends. The CDR3 loop is CASSPTQNYGYTF. The CDR3 DNA sequence: TGTGCCAGCTCCCCTACTCAGAACTATGGCTACACCTTC. Full variable domain (remainder filled in from reference TRBV18 and TRBJ1-2): NAGVMQNPRHLVRRRGQEARLRCSPMKGHSHVYWYRQLPEEGLKFMVYLQKENIIDESGMPKERFSAEFPKEGPSILRIQQVVRGDSAAYFCASSPTQNYGYTFGSGTRLTVV.

The chain joins TRBV7-2 to TRBJ1-5; a weak D match, TRBD1 (5 bases). The germline V gene has CDR1 SGHTA and CDR2 FQGNSA. There are 15 residues in the CDR3. Trimming removed 6 bases from V and 4 bases from J, with 16 bases in between. CDR3 nucleotide sequence: TGTGCCAGCAGTCAATCAGGGATGGGGAATCAGCCCCAGCATTTT. This gives the protein CASSQSGMGNQPQHF.

The chain links TRBV14 to TRBJ2-5; 8 bases fit TRBD2. V lost 1 base to trimming and J lost 5 bases; unmatched junction nucleotides: 21. The CDR3 sequence is 20 residues long. Germline lookup yields CDR1 SGHDN and CDR2 FVKESK. CDR3 loop: CASSQVWRGAVAGGVETQYF. The CDR3 bases are TGTGCCAGCAGCCAAGTTTGGAGGGGAGCGGTGGCGGGAGGTGTGGAGACCCAGTACTTC.

This chain uses TRBV5-1 with TRBJ2-1; 8 bases align to TRBD2. The CDR3 runs 15 residues. V shed 0 bases and J 8 bases; nucleotides not matched to a gene: 7. Germline CDR1 reads SGHRS; CDR2 reads YFSETQ. For the CDR3, the DNA is TGCGCCAGCAGCTTGGTCAGCGGGAGTTTCGATGAGCAGTTCTTC. Its translation: CASSLVSGSFDEQFF.

The chain joins TRBV3-1 (or the pseudogene TRBV3-2) to TRBJ2-3; 8 nucleotides match TRBD2. Germline V CDR1 and CDR2: LGHDT, YNNKEL (reference sequence). V shed 4 bases and J 6 bases; nucleotides not matched to a gene: 9. The CDR3 runs to 15 residues. The CDR3 here is CASSLRTSPIDTQYF. Written as DNA, the CDR3 is TGTGCCAGCAGCCTCCGGACTAGCCCTATCGATACGCAGTATTTT.

This sequence joins TRBV6-2 or TRBV6-3 and TRBJ1-2; D gene unclear. CDR1 is MNHEY, CDR2 SVGEGT, per germline. V dropped 2 bases and J dropped 4 bases, with 8 bases sitting between them. There are 13 residues in the CDR3. The CDR3 here is CASSYTGLYGYTF. DNA for the CDR3: TGTGCCAGCAGTTACACCGGGCTCTATGGCTACACCTTC.

J is TRBJ2-1 and V is TRBV9; tentatively, D is TRBD1 (5 bases). Trimming took 0 bases from V and 8 from J, leaving 9 bases between them. Germline V gene data show CDR1 as SGDLS and CDR2 as YYNGEE. The CDR3 has 13 residues. CDR3 DNA sequence: TGTGCCAGCAGCGTAGGCACAGGCTATGAGCAGTTCTTC. This gives the protein CASSVGTGYEQFF.

This rearrangement joins TRBV6-2 or TRBV6-3 to TRBJ1-3, with D tentatively TRBD1 (6 bases). The CDR3 has 17 residues. Germline values: CDR1 MNHEY, CDR2 SVGEGT. The V gene lost 1 base and the J gene lost 0 bases, with 13 bases spanning the gap. In DNA, the CDR3 is TGTGCCAGCAGTTACTGGGGGCTAGCGGACTCTGGAAACACCATATATTTT. Protein product: CASSYWGLADSGNTIYF.